A single sample is the source of the 14 T cell receptor beta chains below, sequenced in a study of cytomegalovirus exposure and HLA in healthy donors listed by TCRdb under 2017. The library was obtained by the immunoSEQ multiplex PCR assay. TCRdb re-hosts the immuneACCESS table, in-frame sequences only. Its copies lack some clones; in the studies checked, an unresolved V gene accounts for under half of them, and the cause for the rest is not known. The sample table shows roughly 300,000 clones, and 80% to 90% are seen once. Of the sample, 0.84% falls within the top ten clones. The sample was PBMCs. Every receptor here comes from a woman between 18 and 29 years old in good health and CMV-seronegative.

The V gene is TRBV4-1, the J gene TRBJ1-3; D not resolved. From germline, CDR1 is MGHRA and CDR2 YSYEKL. Trimming pared 4 bases from V and 8 bases from J, leaving 18 bases between. CDR3 length: 15 residues. The CDR3 reads CASSRQVGAGDTIYF. The CDR3 DNA follows: TGCGCCAGCAGCCGCCAGGTGGGCGCCGGGGACACCATATATTTT.

This chain joins TRBV7-2 and TRBJ2-2, with D unresolved. The CDR3 has 16 residues. V shed 4 bases and J shed 0 bases, with 12 bases lying between them. Germline V gene data show CDR1 as SGHTA and CDR2 as FQGNSA. CDR3 sequence reads: CASSSLPAANTGELFF. CDR3 coding DNA: TGTGCCAGCAGCTCCCTCCCCGCAGCGAACACCGGGGAGCTGTTTTTT.

The V gene is TRBV9, the J gene TRBJ1-2, with D hard to call. Germline lookup yields CDR1 SGDLS and CDR2 YYNGEE. The CDR3 runs 10 residues. V was trimmed by 4 bases and J by 5 bases, leaving 3 bases between them. In DNA, the CDR3 is TGTGCCAGCAGCCTGTATGGCTACACCTTC. The encoded protein is CASSLYGYTF.

The rearrangement uses TRBV7-8 and TRBJ1-1; D uncertain. V gave up 3 bases and J gave up 0 bases, with 17 bases separating them. The V gene's germline CDR1 is SGHVS and CDR2 FQNEAQ. The CDR3 has 17 residues. DNA for the CDR3: TGTGCCAGCAGCTTGGAGTCCTCGGGAGCCCTGAACACTGAAGCTTTCTTT. Its protein product is CASSLESSGALNTEAFF.

The J gene is TRBJ2-2, the V gene TRBV7-2, with 7 bases matching TRBD2. Germline V gives CDR1 SGHTA, CDR2 FQGNSA. The CDR3 loop spans 16 amino acids. The trim removed 7 bases at V and 2 bases at J, leaving 10 bases unmatched. CDR3 protein: CASTSTGGGNTGELFF. CDR3 in DNA: TGTGCCAGCACCTCTACGGGGGGTGGAAACACCGGGGAGCTGTTTTTT. Full variable domain (remainder filled in from reference TRBV7-2 and TRBJ2-2): GAGVSQSPSNKVTEKGKDVELRCDPISGHTALYWYRQSLGQGLEFLIYFQGNSAPDKSGLPSDRFSAERTGGSVSTLTIQRTQQEDSAVYLCASTSTGGGNTGELFFGEGSRLTVL.

J is TRBJ1-5 and V is TRBV4-1; D ambiguous. Germline V gene sequence: CDR1 MGHRA, CDR2 YSYEKL. The CDR3 length is 15 residues. The V and J ends lost 0 bases and 0 bases respectively, with 6 bases between them. CDR3 in DNA: TGCGCCAGCAGCCAAGAAGCGAATAGCAATCAGCCCCAGCATTTT. Translating gives CASSQEANSNQPQHF.

The rearrangement joins TRBV9 to TRBJ1-2; tentative D call: TRBD1 (6 bases). CDR3 length: 13 amino acids. The V end was cut by 7 bases, the J end by 8 bases, with 18 bases between. Germline V gene sequence: CDR1 SGDLS, CDR2 YYNGEE. The CDR3 nucleotides read TGTGCCAGCTCCTCGGGGGGCCCCCTGGGCTACACCTTC. Translated: CASSSGGPLGYTF.

As regards this clone: This is likely a read error, given that the CDR3 carries no conserved phenylalanine or tryptophan at its end. The DNA is left out, because the CDR3 cannot be placed on it with certainty; the CDR3 is given as TCRdb lists it. The V gene is TRBV7-3, the J gene TRBJ2-7; TRBD2 is the table's D call and was not checked against the DNA. Germline V gene lookup returns CDR1 SGHTA and CDR2 FQGTGA. Termini included, the CDR3 measures 14 amino acids. The CDR3 is CASSLWQLAGPPAL.

The gene calls are TRBV6-5 and TRBJ1-1; 7 bases map to TRBD1. This CDR3 has 13 amino acids. Germline values: CDR1 MNHEY, CDR2 SVGAGI. The ends lost 7 bases at V and 10 bases at J; junction bases unmatched: 12. The CDR3, as DNA: TGTGCCAGCACTTCATACAGGGGCGAGAGAGCTTTCTTT. Translation: CASTSYRGERAFF.

This clone was found once. This chain uses TRBV14 with TRBJ1-2, with TRBD1 as a possible D gene (5 bases). V was clipped by 4 bases and J by 8 bases, with 23 bases between them. This CDR3 is built from 16 residues. Germline CDR1 reads SGHDN; CDR2 reads FVKESK. The CDR3 loop is CASSLTGRVPLSGYTF. The CDR3 DNA follows: TGTGCCAGCAGCCTCACTGGCAGGGTCCCGCTATCCGGCTACACCTTC.

The rearrangement uses TRBV4-3 and TRBJ2-1; D uncertain. Germline loops: CDR1 LGHNA, CDR2 YSLEER. V was trimmed by 0 bases and J by 15 bases, leaving 15 bases between them. The CDR3 is made up of 13 amino acids. The CDR3 coding sequence is TGCGCCAGCAGCCAAGATAACCGCGAGATGCCGTTCTTC. Translating gives CASSQDNREMPFF.

The chain uses TRBV19 and TRBJ1-3, with a weak D call TRBD1 (6 bases). CDR1 is LNHDA and CDR2 is SQIVND in the germline V gene (reference sequence). V was pared by 6 bases and J by 0 bases, with 12 bases between. This CDR3 contains 15 residues. The CDR3 DNA sequence: TGTGCCAGTAGCCCCGGACAGATCTCTGGAAACACCATATATTTT. As protein: CASSPGQISGNTIYF.

The chain is built from TRBV7-3 and TRBJ2-3; the match to TRBD2 covers 7 bases. The CDR3 covers 16 residues. CDR1 is SGHTA, CDR2 FQGTGA, per germline. Losses at the gene ends were 3 bases for V and 5 bases for J; bases not matched to a gene: 11. CDR3 coding DNA: TGTGCCAGCAGCTTGGGGAGGGCCGGGGGGATAGATACGCAGTATTTT. As protein: CASSLGRAGGIDTQYF. The entire variable domain, with the rest obtained from reference TRBV7-3 and TRBJ2-3, is as follows: GAGVSQTPSNKVTEKGKYVELRCDPISGHTALYWYRQSLGQGPEFLIYFQGTGAADDSGLPNDRFFAVRPEGSVSTLKIQRTERGDSAVYLCASSLGRAGGIDTQYFGPGTRLTVL.

This sequence joins TRBV28 and TRBJ1-3; TRBD1 aligns across 8 bases. The junction had 10 bases not matched to a gene; V was cut back by 4 bases and J by 5 bases. This CDR3 is built from 16 residues. The V gene's germline CDR1 is MDHEN and CDR2 SYDVKM. CDR3 sequence reads: CASSSSDRGWRNTIYF. In nucleotides, the CDR3 is TGTGCCAGCAGTTCGTCTGACAGGGGCTGGAGAAACACCATATATTTT.